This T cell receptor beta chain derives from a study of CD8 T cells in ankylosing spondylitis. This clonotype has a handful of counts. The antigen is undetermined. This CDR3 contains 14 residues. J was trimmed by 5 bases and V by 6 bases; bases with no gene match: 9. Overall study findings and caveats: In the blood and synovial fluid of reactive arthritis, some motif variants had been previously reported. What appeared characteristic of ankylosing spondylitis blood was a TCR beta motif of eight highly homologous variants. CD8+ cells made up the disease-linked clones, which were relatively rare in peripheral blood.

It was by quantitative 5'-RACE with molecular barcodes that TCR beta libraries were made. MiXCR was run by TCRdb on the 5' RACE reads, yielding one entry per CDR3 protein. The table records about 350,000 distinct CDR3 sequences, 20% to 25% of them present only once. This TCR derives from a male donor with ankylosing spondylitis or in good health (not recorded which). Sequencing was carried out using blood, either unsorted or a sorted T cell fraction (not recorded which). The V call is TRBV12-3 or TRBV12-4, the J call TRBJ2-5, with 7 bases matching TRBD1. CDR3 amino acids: CASSRGGAAETQYF. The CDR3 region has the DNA TGTGCCAGCAGCCGAGGGGGCGCCGCGGAGACCCAGTACTTC.